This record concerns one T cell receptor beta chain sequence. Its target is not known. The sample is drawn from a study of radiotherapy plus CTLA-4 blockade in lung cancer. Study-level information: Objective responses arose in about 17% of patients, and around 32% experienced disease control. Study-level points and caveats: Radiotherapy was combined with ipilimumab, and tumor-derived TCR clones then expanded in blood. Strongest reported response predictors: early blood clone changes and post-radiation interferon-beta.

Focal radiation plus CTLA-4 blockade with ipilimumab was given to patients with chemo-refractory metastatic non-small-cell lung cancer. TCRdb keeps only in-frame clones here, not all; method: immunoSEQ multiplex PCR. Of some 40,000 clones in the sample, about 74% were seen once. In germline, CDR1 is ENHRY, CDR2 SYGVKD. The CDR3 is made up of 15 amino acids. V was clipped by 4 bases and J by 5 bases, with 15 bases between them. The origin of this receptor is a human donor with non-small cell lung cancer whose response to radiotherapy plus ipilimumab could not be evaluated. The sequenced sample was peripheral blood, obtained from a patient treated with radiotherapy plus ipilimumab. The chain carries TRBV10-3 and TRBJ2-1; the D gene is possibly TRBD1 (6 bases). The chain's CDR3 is CAISGPGTQNNEQFF. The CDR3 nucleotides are TGTGCCATCAGTGGGCCCGGGACACAAAACAATGAGCAGTTCTTC.